One TCR beta chain is described in this entry. Antigen specificity is unknown. A much larger clone sits a single nucleotide away, making a read error possible. Three rounds of nested PCR, following a modified ARM-PCR protocol, produced the TCRbeta library. TCRdb redid the calling of the multiplex PCR reads with MiXCR, one entry per CDR3 protein. This table has over 80,000 distinct CDR3 sequences, approximately 80% appearing once. The data originate from a study of tumor and adjacent non-tumor tissue in lung cancer. Study details: The patients, 10 to 11 men and a few women, were about 31 to 76 with stage I to III disease. Whole-study results and caveats: TCR diversity was significantly greater in tumor than normal lung tissue. In normal lung, the top 100 clones were significantly more dominant than in tumor.

The template was RNA from unsorted bulk tissue. Distant lung tissue was collected more than 3 cm away from the tumor edge. Donors were chemotherapy-naive, newly diagnosed lung cancer surgical patients in China, August–late 2014. The germline V gene encodes CDR1 MDHEN and CDR2 SYDVKM. The CDR3 runs to 13 residues. Between the trimmed V and J ends, which lost 7 bases and 4 bases, there was a span of 10 bases. The material sequenced was distant non-tumor lung tissue. This TCR was recovered from a man aged 60 to 75 with small cell lung cancer. The rearrangement joins TRBV28 to TRBJ2-2; the D gene is possibly TRBD2 (5 bases). CDR3 sequence: CASKLEPTGELFF. The CDR3 bases are TGTGCCAGCAAACTAGAGCCCACCGGGGAGCTGTTTTTT.